These T cell receptor beta chains were read from a single sample in a study of technical replicates of blood from several donors. Measured with immunoSEQ multiplex PCR; TCRdb has only the in-frame clones, and not every one. Altogether about 69,000 clones are present, about 90% being singletons, with the ten largest covering roughly 5%. Sequenced material: PBMCs. These receptor sequences come from a human donor in good health. Some clones in this sample may be carry-over from other donors' samples. The CDR3 runs from the conserved cysteine through the conserved F or W. The D gene is left open where the match is weak. For some rows the clone size is stated as once, few or many, or as a class when expanded; others skip it.

J: TRBJ2-7
size: NA
D: TRBD1
V: TRBV19
CDR3: CASSPSGTGGNEQYF
DNA: TGTGCCAGTAGTCCCTCCGGGACAGGGGGTAACGAGCAGTACTTC

J: TRBJ2-1
size: NA
D: TRBD1
V: TRBV10-1
CDR3: CASRYRGRSSYNEQFF
DNA: TGCGCCAGCAGGTACAGGGGGAGGAGCTCCTACAATGAGCAGTTCTTC

J: TRBJ1-2
size: NA
D: NA
V: TRBV11-1
CDR3: CASSPGKSSYGYTF
DNA: TGTGCCAGCAGCCCCGGGAAAAGTTCCTATGGCTACACCTTC

J: TRBJ2-5
size: NA
D: TRBD2
V: TRBV7-7
CDR3: CASSLSGRALLQETQYF
DNA: TGTGCCAGCAGCTTGAGCGGGAGGGCCCTGTTACAAGAGACCCAGTACTTC

J: TRBJ1-4
size: NA
D: TRBD1
V: TRBV29-1
CDR3: CSVDTGTVNEKLFF
DNA: TGCAGCGTTGACACCGGGACAGTTAATGAAAAACTGTTTTTT

J: TRBJ2-5
size: few
D: TRBD2
V: TRBV12-5
CDR3: CASGPPWGTSGSETQYF
DNA: TGTGCTAGTGGTCCCCCTTGGGGGACTAGCGGGAGTGAGACCCAGTACTTC

J: TRBJ2-7
size: NA
D: TRBD1
V: TRBV6-1
CDR3: CASSPGQDYEQYF
DNA: TGTGCCAGCAGTCCGGGACAGGACTACGAGCAGTACTTC

J: TRBJ2-1
size: NA
D: NA
V: TRBV15
CDR3: CATSRVPTTTYNEQFF
DNA: TGTGCCACCAGCAGAGTCCCGACTACGACCTACAATGAGCAGTTCTTC

J: TRBJ1-2
size: NA
D: NA
V: TRBV18
CDR3: CASSPNLQGSYDYTF
DNA: TGTGCCAGCTCACCTAACCTACAGGGAAGCTATGACTACACCTTC

J: TRBJ2-1
size: NA
D: TRBD1
V: TRBV11-3
CDR3: CASSPGQGHEQFF
DNA: TGTGCCAGCAGCCCTGGACAGGGGCATGAGCAGTTCTTC

J: TRBJ1-4
size: NA
D: TRBD1
V: TRBV5-1
CDR3: CASSLRTGQTNEKLFF
DNA: TGCGCCAGCAGCTTGAGGACAGGGCAAACTAATGAAAAACTGTTTTTT